The table lists the clone carrying this TCR beta chain with a count of one. The sample's treatment: over 15 received Ad26.COV2.S at low or high dose, single or two shots; roughly five received placebo; per-sample allocation not given. Each sample was drawn 63 days after the first injection (of vaccine or placebo). The sample originates from a study of Ad26.COV2.S vaccination and SARS-CoV-2 variants. In the study overall: This donor came from the COV1001 trial of Ad26.COV2.S.

CDR1 and CDR2 from the germline V gene are LGHNA and YSLEER. The CDR3 is 13 amino acids. The V end was cut by 0 bases, the J end by 15 bases, with 15 bases between. The table came from immunoSEQ multiplex PCR; TCRdb's copy has only in-frame clones and leaves some out. The profile shows about 390,000 clones, about nine tenths of them singletons. The sample consisted of peripheral blood, taken in a trial of Ad26.COV2.S vaccine versus placebo. V usage is TRBV4-3 and J usage is TRBJ1-5; no clear D gene. This TCR came from a person aged 18-65 years who received the Ad26.COV2.S COVID-19 vaccine or a placebo. The CDR3 is CASSQDLQGPRHF. The CDR3 region has the DNA TGCGCCAGCAGCCAAGATCTGCAAGGACCGCGGCATTTT.